These T cell receptor beta chains were read from a single sample in a study of shared clonotypes between healthy human individuals. Assay: immunoSEQ multiplex PCR; the TCRdb copy retains only in-frame clones and omits some. The sample holds roughly 1 million clones, approximately 80% seen once. Sequencing was carried out using memory CD4+ T cells from PBMCs. Receptors were obtained from a man aged 18 to 30 in good health. Some clones in this sample may be carry-over from other donors' samples. Each CDR3 is given with its conserved first and last residue. A D gene is named only where the DNA matches it firmly. Size is stated for part of the rows, as once, few or many counts, or as a class when the clone is expanded.

j_call: TRBJ1-3; clone_size: .; v_call: TRBV28; d_call: .; cdr3_nt: TGTGCCAGCAGCGACGGTGGTAGCGGGAACACCATATATTTT; cdr3_aa: CASSDGGSGNTIYF
j_call: TRBJ1-3; clone_size: .; v_call: TRBV5-1; d_call: TRBD1; cdr3_nt: TGCGCCAGCAGCTTGTCCGGGACAGGCTCTGGAAACACCATATATTTT; cdr3_aa: CASSLSGTGSGNTIYF
j_call: TRBJ2-7; clone_size: .; v_call: TRBV18; d_call: TRBD2; cdr3_nt: TGTGCCAGCGCCGGGACTAGCTTCTACGAGCAGTACTTC; cdr3_aa: CASAGTSFYEQYF
j_call: TRBJ1-5; clone_size: .; v_call: TRBV27; d_call: .; cdr3_nt: TGTGCCAGCAGTTTCAGCCGAACTCAGCCCCAGCATTTT; cdr3_aa: CASSFSRTQPQHF
j_call: TRBJ2-5; clone_size: .; v_call: TRBV7-2; d_call: TRBD1; cdr3_nt: TGTGCCAGCAGCCCCCAGATACAGGGGGAAGGGGAGACCCAGTACTTC; cdr3_aa: CASSPQIQGEGETQYF
j_call: TRBJ1-1; clone_size: .; v_call: TRBV28; d_call: .; cdr3_nt: TGTGCCAGCTACTTGGGGGGTAGGCCTGAAGCTTTCTTT; cdr3_aa: CASYLGGRPEAFF
j_call: TRBJ2-1; clone_size: few; v_call: TRBV6-5; d_call: .; cdr3_nt: TGTGCCAGCAGTTACGGGGGCTCGGACAATGAGCAGTTCTTC; cdr3_aa: CASSYGGSDNEQFF
j_call: TRBJ2-3; clone_size: many; v_call: TRBV6-1; d_call: TRBD1; cdr3_nt: TGTGCCAGCAGTGAGAAAGGAATAGGGACAGGGTTCACAGATACGCAGTATTTT; cdr3_aa: CASSEKGIGTGFTDTQYF
j_call: TRBJ2-1; clone_size: .; v_call: TRBV7-2; d_call: TRBD2; cdr3_nt: TGTGCCACCGACCCCGGGACTAGCGGGCGGGGGGAGCAGTTCTTC; cdr3_aa: CATDPGTSGRGEQFF
j_call: TRBJ1-1; clone_size: .; v_call: TRBV28; d_call: .; cdr3_nt: TGTGCCAGCAGTTGGAGCAACCGAGAAGCTTTCTTT; cdr3_aa: CASSWSNREAFF
j_call: TRBJ1-1; clone_size: .; v_call: TRBV28; d_call: .; cdr3_nt: TGTGCCAGCAGTTTATTTCGGAGTCAAGCTTTCTTT; cdr3_aa: CASSLFRSQAFF
j_call: TRBJ2-5; clone_size: .; v_call: TRBV11-3; d_call: .; cdr3_nt: TGTGCCAGCAGCTTCGGAGTTCGGGAGACCCAGTACTTC; cdr3_aa: CASSFGVRETQYF
j_call: TRBJ2-5; clone_size: once; v_call: TRBV30; d_call: .; cdr3_nt: TGTGCCTGGAGACCCACAGGGAGAGGGGAGACCCAGTACTTC; cdr3_aa: CAWRPTGRGETQYF
j_call: TRBJ2-3; clone_size: .; v_call: TRBV27; d_call: TRBD2; cdr3_nt: TGTGCCAGCAACAACCGGGGGACCGGGACTACCATTGATACGCAGTATTTT; cdr3_aa: CASNNRGTGTTIDTQYF
j_call: TRBJ1-1; clone_size: .; v_call: TRBV19; d_call: .; cdr3_nt: TGTGCCAGTAGTACCGCGCTGCGACAACACACTGAAGCTTTCTTT; cdr3_aa: CASSTALRQHTEAFF
j_call: TRBJ2-3; clone_size: few; v_call: TRBV5-1; d_call: .; cdr3_nt: TGCGCCAGCAGCTTGGCGCTAGCTTCAGGGCCTAGCACAGATACGCAGTATTTT; cdr3_aa: CASSLALASGPSTDTQYF
j_call: TRBJ2-7; clone_size: .; v_call: TRBV6-6; d_call: TRBD1; cdr3_nt: TGTGCCAGCAGCCCACCCCCCGGGACAGGGATCTACGAGCAGTACTTC; cdr3_aa: CASSPPPGTGIYEQYF
j_call: TRBJ2-3; clone_size: .; v_call: TRBV7-2; d_call: .; cdr3_nt: TGTGCCAGCAGCAAGTGGGGGGCGGAAAGCACAGATACGCAGTATTTT; cdr3_aa: CASSKWGAESTDTQYF
j_call: TRBJ2-3; clone_size: .; v_call: TRBV7-2; d_call: TRBD1; cdr3_nt: TGTGCCAGCAGCTTAAGGGTTTTTGGGACAGCTGACACAGATACGCAGTATTTT; cdr3_aa: CASSLRVFGTADTDTQYF
j_call: TRBJ1-4; clone_size: .; v_call: TRBV28; d_call: .; cdr3_nt: TGTGCCAGCAGAAGTCCAGGGAATAATGAAAAACTGTTTTTT; cdr3_aa: CASRSPGNNEKLFF
j_call: TRBJ2-5; clone_size: once; v_call: TRBV7-9; d_call: .; cdr3_nt: TGTGCCAGCAGCTTAAGGGGTGCGTTGGAAGATAGGGAGACCCAGTACTTC; cdr3_aa: CASSLRGALEDRETQYF
j_call: TRBJ1-1; clone_size: few; v_call: TRBV28; d_call: .; cdr3_nt: TGTGCCAGCAGCACGGAGGTGTTGGGTGCTTTCTTT; cdr3_aa: CASSTEVLGAFF
j_call: TRBJ1-4; clone_size: .; v_call: TRBV6-6; d_call: .; cdr3_nt: TGTGCCACCAAAGGGCCCACAGGATCAACTAATGAAAAACTGTTTTTT; cdr3_aa: CATKGPTGSTNEKLFF
j_call: TRBJ2-7; clone_size: .; v_call: TRBV7-2; d_call: .; cdr3_nt: TGTGCCAGCAGCTTAGAGTCTAGCGCTACCTACGAGCAGTACTTC; cdr3_aa: CASSLESSATYEQYF
j_call: TRBJ2-7; clone_size: .; v_call: TRBV14; d_call: TRBD2; cdr3_nt: TGTGCCAGCAGCCAACTAGCGGGAGCTGTCTACGAGCAGTACTTC; cdr3_aa: CASSQLAGAVYEQYF
j_call: TRBJ1-3; clone_size: few; v_call: TRBV4-1; d_call: .; cdr3_nt: TGCGCCAGCAGCCAAACAGGCTCTGGAAACACCATATATTTT; cdr3_aa: CASSQTGSGNTIYF
j_call: TRBJ1-5; clone_size: once; v_call: TRBV19; d_call: TRBD1; cdr3_nt: TGTGCCAGTAGTGACAGGGTCAATCAGCCCCAGCATTTT; cdr3_aa: CASSDRVNQPQHF
j_call: TRBJ1-3; clone_size: .; v_call: TRBV7-9; d_call: TRBD1; cdr3_nt: TGTGCCAGCAGCTCGACCGGACAGGGAGACACCATATATTTT; cdr3_aa: CASSSTGQGDTIYF
j_call: TRBJ2-5; clone_size: once; v_call: TRBV2; d_call: TRBD2; cdr3_nt: TGTGCCAGCAGTGCGGCTAGCGGGAGGGGAGAGACCCAGTACTTC; cdr3_aa: CASSAASGRGETQYF
j_call: TRBJ2-7; clone_size: .; v_call: TRBV28; d_call: .; cdr3_nt: TGTGCCAGCAGTTTAAAGGGACTCCACTACGAGCAGTACTTC; cdr3_aa: CASSLKGLHYEQYF
j_call: TRBJ1-1; clone_size: many; v_call: TRBV28; d_call: .; cdr3_nt: TGTGCCAGCAGCCCGGAAGGCTGGGCAGGGGTTCGTCTCGACACTGAAGCTTTCTTT; cdr3_aa: CASSPEGWAGVRLDTEAFF
j_call: TRBJ2-3; clone_size: .; v_call: TRBV7-6; d_call: TRBD2; cdr3_nt: TGTGCCAGCAGCTTAGCCCCCCCCGGGGGGACTAGCGGACCTAGCACAGATACGCAGTATTTT; cdr3_aa: CASSLAPPGGTSGPSTDTQYF
j_call: TRBJ1-1; clone_size: .; v_call: TRBV9; d_call: .; cdr3_nt: TGTGCCAGCAGCGTATTCTCGGAACCGATGAACACTGAAGCTTTCTTT; cdr3_aa: CASSVFSEPMNTEAFF
j_call: TRBJ2-2; clone_size: .; v_call: TRBV5-1; d_call: .; cdr3_nt: TGCGCCAGCAGCTTGGGGTCCGGGGAGCTGTTTTTT; cdr3_aa: CASSLGSGELFF
j_call: TRBJ1-2; clone_size: .; v_call: TRBV5-1; d_call: .; cdr3_nt: TGCGCCAGCAGCTTGGAGGGCAGCTATGGCTACACCTTC; cdr3_aa: CASSLEGSYGYTF
j_call: TRBJ1-2; clone_size: .; v_call: TRBV28; d_call: .; cdr3_nt: TGTGCCAGCAGTTTGATCCCGGGGCTTAGCTATGGCTACACCTTC; cdr3_aa: CASSLIPGLSYGYTF
j_call: TRBJ1-5; clone_size: few; v_call: TRBV18; d_call: TRBD1; cdr3_nt: TGTGCCAGCTCGCTTACTACCGGGACAGGGGCCACCGGGCAGCCCCAGCATTTT; cdr3_aa: CASSLTTGTGATGQPQHF
j_call: TRBJ2-7; clone_size: .; v_call: TRBV4-3; d_call: .; cdr3_nt: TGCGCCAGCAGCCAAGATATAACCTACGAGCAGTACTTC; cdr3_aa: CASSQDITYEQYF
j_call: TRBJ1-1; clone_size: once; v_call: TRBV7-2; d_call: .; cdr3_nt: TGTGCCAGCAGCATTAGGGTAGAAACTGAAGCTTTCTTT; cdr3_aa: CASSIRVETEAFF
j_call: TRBJ1-5; clone_size: once; v_call: TRBV15; d_call: TRBD1; cdr3_nt: TGTGCCACCAGCAAGGGACAGGGGGTGAGTCAGCCCCAGCATTTT; cdr3_aa: CATSKGQGVSQPQHF
j_call: TRBJ2-1; clone_size: .; v_call: TRBV9; d_call: .; cdr3_nt: TGTGCCAGACTTGGCAGCCGACGTGGTGAGCAGTTCTTC; cdr3_aa: CARLGSRRGEQFF
j_call: TRBJ2-1; clone_size: once; v_call: TRBV28; d_call: TRBD1; cdr3_nt: TGTGCCAGCAGTTCCCACATGACAGGGGCCGTGAAGCAGTTCTTC; cdr3_aa: CASSSHMTGAVKQFF
j_call: TRBJ2-5; clone_size: once; v_call: TRBV29-1; d_call: .; cdr3_nt: TGCAGCGTGATCAGCGGGCCGGAGACCCAGTACTTC; cdr3_aa: CSVISGPETQYF
j_call: TRBJ2-2; clone_size: .; v_call: TRBV5-1; d_call: TRBD2; cdr3_nt: TGCGCCAGCAGCATCGGGACTAGCGGGGGAGTAGGGACCGGGGAGCTGTTTTTT; cdr3_aa: CASSIGTSGGVGTGELFF
j_call: TRBJ2-2; clone_size: .; v_call: TRBV18; d_call: .; cdr3_nt: TGTGCCAGCTCACCGACTGCGGGCTCGACCGGGGAGCTGTTTTTT; cdr3_aa: CASSPTAGSTGELFF
j_call: TRBJ2-5; clone_size: many; v_call: TRBV5-6; d_call: .; cdr3_nt: TGTGCCAGCAGCTTGATCTCCGCCAGGGGGACCCAGTACTTC; cdr3_aa: CASSLISARGTQYF
j_call: TRBJ2-7; clone_size: .; v_call: TRBV28; d_call: TRBD2; cdr3_nt: TGTGCCAGCAGTTCGGGGACTACCCCTTGGGAGCAGTACTTC; cdr3_aa: CASSSGTTPWEQYF